Following are 2 T cell receptor beta chains from one sample sequenced in a study of neoadjuvant nivolumab and ipilimumab in lung cancer. TCRdb's copy holds only in-frame clones and misses some; the assay was immunoSEQ multiplex PCR. The sample lists roughly 7,300 clones; approximately 89% were seen once. The sequencing used tumor tissue, collected after neoadjuvant nivolumab, alone or with ipilimumab, at or shortly before surgery. The source of these receptors is an adult with non-small cell lung cancer.

V is TRBV19 and J is TRBJ1-5; 8 positions agree with TRBD1. Trimming cost V 6 bases and J 2 bases; bases outside gene matches: 12. Germline CDR1 LNHDA, CDR2 SQIVND (reference sequence). The CDR3 runs 17 residues. CDR3 DNA: TGTGCCAGTAGACGCCGCGGCAGGGGGCAAGGCAATCAGCCCCAGCATTTT. Its protein is CASRRRGRGQGNQPQHF.

The CDR3 DNA reads as TGTGCCAGCAGTAGTAGACAGGGAGGCGAGCAGTACTTC. Its protein is CASSSRQGGEQYF. The chain is built from TRBV28 and TRBJ2-7; perhaps TRBD1 as D (7 bases). Germline lookup yields CDR1 MDHEN and CDR2 SYDVKM. Trimming pared 5 bases from V and 6 bases from J, leaving 14 bases between. The CDR3 runs 13 residues.